Only one count was recorded for the clone carrying this TCR beta chain. The sample belongs to a study of blood T cell repertoires in COVID-19. Measured with immunoSEQ multiplex PCR; TCRdb has only the in-frame clones, and not every one. The table lists around 120,000 clones, roughly 87% of them singletons. Germline assignment: CDR1 MGHRA and CDR2 YSYEKL. Germline trimming cut 4 bases from V and 0 bases from J; bases unmatched to any gene: 9. This CDR3 comprises 19 residues. The clonotype comes from a man older than 75 with acute or convalescent COVID-19. Sequencing used peripheral blood. The chain joins TRBV4-1 to TRBJ2-3, with 14 positions matching TRBD2. This chain's CDR3 is CASSREGLAGVSSTDTQYF. The CDR3 DNA reads TGCGCCAGCAGCCGAGAGGGACTAGCGGGGGTGTCTAGCACAGATACGCAGTATTTT.